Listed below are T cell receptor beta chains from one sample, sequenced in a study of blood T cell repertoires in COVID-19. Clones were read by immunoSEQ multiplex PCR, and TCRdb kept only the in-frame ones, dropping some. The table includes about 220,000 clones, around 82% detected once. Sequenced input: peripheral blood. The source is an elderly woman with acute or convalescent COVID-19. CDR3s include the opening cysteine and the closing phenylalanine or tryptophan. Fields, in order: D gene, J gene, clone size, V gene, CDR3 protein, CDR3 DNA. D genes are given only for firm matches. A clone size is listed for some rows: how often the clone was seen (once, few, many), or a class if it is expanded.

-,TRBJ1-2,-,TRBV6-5,CASRTRGGLGYTF,TGTGCCAGCAGAACCCGGGGGGGGCTCGGCTACACCTTC
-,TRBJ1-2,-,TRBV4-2,CASSQETLPTGYGYTF,TGTGCCAGCAGCCAAGAAACCCTCCCAACAGGGTATGGCTACACCTTC
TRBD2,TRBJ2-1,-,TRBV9,CASSGTSGALPLHVYNEQFF,TGTGCCAGCAGCGGGACTAGCGGGGCGCTACCCCTCCACGTCTACAATGAGCAGTTCTTC
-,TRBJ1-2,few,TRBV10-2,CASSGGIELSGYTF,TGCGCCAGCAGTGGCGGGATTGAATTGAGTGGCTACACCTTC
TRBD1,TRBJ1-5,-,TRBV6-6,CASSSLGQGRNQPQHF,TGTGCCAGCAGTTCTTTAGGACAGGGGAGAAATCAGCCCCAGCATTTT
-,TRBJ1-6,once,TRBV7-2,CASSLNSGHNNSPLHF,TGTGCCAGCAGCTTAAATTCTGGGCATAATAATTCACCCCTCCACTTT
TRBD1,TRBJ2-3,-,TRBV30,CAWSSDRGSDTQYF,TGTGCCTGGAGTTCAGACAGGGGGTCAGATACGCAGTATTTT
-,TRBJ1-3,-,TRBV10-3,CAISAGAGRGNTIYF,TGTGCCATCAGTGCCGGTGCGGGACGCGGAAACACCATATATTTT
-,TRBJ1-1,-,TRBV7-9,CASSFSQPNTEAFF,TGTGCCAGCAGCTTCTCACAACCCAACACTGAAGCTTTCTTT
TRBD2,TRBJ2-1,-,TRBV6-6,CASSGTSGGPKFF,TGTGCCAGCAGTGGGACTAGCGGGGGGCCCAAGTTCTTC
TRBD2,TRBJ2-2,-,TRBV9,CASSDGGDGNTGELFF,TGTGCCAGCAGCGACGGGGGGGACGGTAACACCGGGGAGCTGTTTTTT
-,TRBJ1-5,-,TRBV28,CASSLVPGNQPQHF,TGTGCCAGCAGTTTGGTACCAGGGAATCAGCCCCAGCATTTT
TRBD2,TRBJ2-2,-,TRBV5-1,CASSEGLAQLGELFF,TGCGCCAGCAGCGAGGGACTAGCGCAGTTAGGGGAGCTGTTTTTT
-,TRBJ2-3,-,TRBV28,CASTSSQPGPDTQYF,TGTGCCAGCACTTCAAGTCAGCCAGGCCCAGATACGCAGTATTTT
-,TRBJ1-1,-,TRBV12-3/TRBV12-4,CASSPHPNTEAFF,TGTGCCAGCAGTCCACATCCGAACACTGAAGCTTTCTTT
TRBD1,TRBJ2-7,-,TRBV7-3,CASSPPDRDEQYF,TGTGCCAGCAGCCCACCGGACAGGGACGAGCAGTACTTC
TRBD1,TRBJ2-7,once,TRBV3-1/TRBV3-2,CASSQRTGGSYEQYF,TGTGCCAGCAGCCAAAGGACAGGGGGGTCCTACGAGCAGTACTTC
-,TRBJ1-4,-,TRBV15,CATSRYRDTWEKLFF,TGTGCCACCAGCAGATACCGGGACACTTGGGAAAAACTGTTTTTT
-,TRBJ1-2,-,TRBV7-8,CASSVGQGLRRSGYTF,TGTGCCAGCAGCGTAGGTCAAGGACTCCGGAGATCGGGCTACACCTTC
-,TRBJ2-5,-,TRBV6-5,CASRTGFVKTQYF,TGTGCCAGCAGAACAGGGTTTGTTAAGACCCAGTACTTC
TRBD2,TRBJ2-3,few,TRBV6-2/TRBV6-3,CASSPRGSGGAGDTQYF,TGTGCCAGCAGTCCCCGGGGTAGCGGGGGGGCTGGAGATACGCAGTATTTT
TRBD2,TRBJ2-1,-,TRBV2,CASSFFQGRGVGDNEQFF,TGTGCCAGCAGTTTCTTTCAAGGTCGGGGGGTAGGGGACAATGAGCAGTTCTTC
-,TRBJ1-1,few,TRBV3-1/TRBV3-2,CASSPTISGRTEAFF,TGTGCCAGCAGCCCGACTATCAGTGGGCGGACTGAAGCTTTCTTT
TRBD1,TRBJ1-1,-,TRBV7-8,CASSFRYGQGGTEAFF,TGTGCCAGCAGCTTTAGGTACGGACAGGGAGGCACTGAAGCTTTCTTT
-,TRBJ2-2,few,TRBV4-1,CASSLSSPTSGELFF,TGCGCCAGCAGCCTTAGCTCCCCAACGTCCGGGGAGCTGTTTTTT
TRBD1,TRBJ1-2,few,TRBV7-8,CASSARQGDRSGYTF,TGTGCCAGCAGCGCCCGACAGGGGGATAGGAGTGGCTACACCTTC
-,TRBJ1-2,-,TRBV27,CASSLSGGVRGYTF,TGTGCCAGCAGTTTATCGGGGGGAGTCAGGGGCTACACCTTC
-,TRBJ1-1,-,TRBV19,CASTPNRVGDTEAFF,TGTGCCAGTACCCCGAACAGGGTGGGGGACACTGAAGCTTTCTTT
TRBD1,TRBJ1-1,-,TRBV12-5,CASGLSSPGTGGQAFF,TGTGCTAGTGGTTTGTCCTCCCCAGGGACAGGGGGCCAAGCTTTCTTT
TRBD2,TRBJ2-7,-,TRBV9,CASPFGRTSVTYEQYF,TGTGCCAGCCCCTTCGGGAGGACTAGCGTCACCTACGAGCAGTACTTC
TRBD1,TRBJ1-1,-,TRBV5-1,CASRTGSTEAFF,TGCGCCAGCCGGACAGGGAGCACTGAAGCTTTCTTT
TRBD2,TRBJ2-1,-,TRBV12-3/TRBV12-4,CASVGTNNEQFF,TGTGCCAGCGTTGGGACTAACAATGAGCAGTTCTTC
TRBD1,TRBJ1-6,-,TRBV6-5,CASRYRTGDLNSPLHF,TGTGCCAGCAGGTACCGGACAGGGGATCTCAATTCACCCCTCCACTTT
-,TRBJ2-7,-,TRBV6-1,CASSDPTRGGGPYEQYF,TGTGCCAGCAGTGACCCGACCCGCGGCGGGGGCCCCTACGAGCAGTACTTC
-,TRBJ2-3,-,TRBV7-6,CASSSQGGPTDTQYF,TGTGCCAGCAGCTCGCAGGGTGGTCCAACAGATACGCAGTATTTT
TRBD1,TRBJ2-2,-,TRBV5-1,CASSSRAGTGGTGELFF,TGCGCCAGCAGCTCGAGGGCCGGGACAGGGGGAACCGGGGAGCTGTTTTTT
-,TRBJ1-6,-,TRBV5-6,CASSPGTYNSPLHF,TGTGCCAGCAGCCCCGGGACCTATAATTCACCCCTCCACTTT
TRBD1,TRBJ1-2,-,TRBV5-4,CASSSPTGLSGGYTF,TGTGCCAGCAGCTCTCCGACAGGGCTAAGTGGTGGCTACACCTTC
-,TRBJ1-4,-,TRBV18,CASSPSGSSAPTNEKLFF,TGTGCCAGCTCACCAAGTGGGAGCTCGGCCCCAACTAATGAAAAACTGTTTTTT
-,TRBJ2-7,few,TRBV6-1,CASSENPTVAGAAYEQYF,TGTGCCAGCAGTGAAAACCCTACGGTGGCGGGGGCCGCCTACGAGCAGTACTTC
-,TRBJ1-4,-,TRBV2,CASSFQGQAGEKLFF,TGTGCCAGCAGTTTCCAGGGTCAGGCAGGGGAAAAACTGTTTTTT
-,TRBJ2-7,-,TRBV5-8,CANSRGLRRGSEQYF,TGTGCCAACTCGAGGGGCTTGAGGAGGGGTAGCGAGCAGTACTTC
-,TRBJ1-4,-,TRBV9,CASSSNAGSFNEKLFF,TGTGCCAGCAGCTCAAATGCGGGGTCCTTTAATGAAAAACTGTTTTTT
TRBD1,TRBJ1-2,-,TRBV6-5,CASRKGGRGYTF,TGTGCCAGCAGGAAAGGGGGCCGGGGCTACACCTTC
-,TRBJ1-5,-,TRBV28,CASSLSPGNQPQHF,TGTGCCAGCAGTTTATCCCCTGGCAATCAGCCCCAGCATTTT
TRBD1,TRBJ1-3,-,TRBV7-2,CASSYGQDRGNTIYF,TGTGCCAGCAGTTACGGACAGGACCGTGGAAACACCATATATTTT
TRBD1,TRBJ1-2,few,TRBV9,CASSVTGQGVYGYTF,TGTGCCAGCAGCGTTACGGGACAGGGGGTCTATGGCTACACCTTC
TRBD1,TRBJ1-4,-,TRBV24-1,CATSDFATGGTEKLFF,TGTGCCACCAGTGATTTCGCGACAGGGGGAACTGAAAAACTGTTTTTT
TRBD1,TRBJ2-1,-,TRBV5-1,CASTTGGGFSYNEQFF,TGCGCCAGCACGACAGGGGGAGGGTTTTCCTACAATGAGCAGTTCTTC
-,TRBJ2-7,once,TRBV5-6,CASSLAPGGMSYEQYF,TGTGCCAGCAGCTTGGCCCCAGGGGGGATGTCCTACGAGCAGTACTTC
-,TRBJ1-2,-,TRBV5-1,CASSVSGTSHYGYTF,TGCGCCAGCAGCGTATCCGGGACAAGTCACTATGGCTACACCTTC
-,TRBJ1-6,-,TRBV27,CASSLSIRDTLHF,TGTGCCAGCAGTTTATCGATCAGGGACACCCTCCACTTT
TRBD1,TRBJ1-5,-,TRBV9,CASSVTGALGPQHF,TGTGCCAGCAGCGTCACAGGGGCCCTTGGTCCCCAGCATTTT
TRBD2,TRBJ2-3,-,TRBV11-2,CASSLVLRIQRDGTDTQYF,TGTGCCAGCAGCTTAGTTTTACGGATTCAGCGGGACGGCACAGATACGCAGTATTTT
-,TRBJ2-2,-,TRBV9,CASSVGGSNTGELFF,TGTGCCAGCAGCGTAGGAGGGTCGAACACCGGGGAGCTGTTTTTT
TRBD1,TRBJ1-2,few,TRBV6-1,CASSEGQGVGYGYTF,TGTGCCAGCAGTGAGGGACAGGGCGTTGGCTATGGCTACACCTTC
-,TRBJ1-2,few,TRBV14,CASSQVRRDGYTF,TGTGCCAGCAGCCAAGTTCGTCGGGATGGCTACACCTTC
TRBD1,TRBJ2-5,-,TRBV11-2,CASSVGTVETQYF,TGTGCCAGCAGCGTCGGGACAGTCGAGACCCAGTACTTC
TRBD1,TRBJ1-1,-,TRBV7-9,CASSLEGAFGTEAFF,TGTGCCAGCAGCTTGGAGGGGGCTTTCGGCACTGAAGCTTTCTTT